This entry concerns a single TCR beta chain. What it recognizes is unknown. The data were obtained in a study of shared clonotypes between healthy human individuals. Overall study results and limits: Some naive CD4 clonotypes, around 5%, turned up in common across a handful of donors. Though the depth was large, rarefaction showed that sorted-subset sequencing was incomplete.

Trimming removed 2 bases from V and 2 bases from J, with 7 bases in between. The CDR3 runs to 12 residues. Germline CDR1 is SQVTM and CDR2 is ANQGSEA. It was at deep level that the assay was run. Generated by immunoSEQ multiplex PCR, the TCRdb table keeps only in-frame clones and is missing some. The repertoire holds millions of clones, with over 85% as singletons. Positively selected for CCR7, the CD45RO-negative cells used as naive CD8 cells excluded terminally differentiated effector memory CD45RA+ cells. Recent vaccinations or acute infections were absent in the healthy HIV-negative adult donors. The chain has TRBV29-1 and TRBJ2-7; D is unclear. The TCR originated in a man aged 18 to 35 in good health. The sample was naive CD8+ T cells sorted from blood. Here the CDR3 reads CSVESQTYEQYF. CDR3 nucleotide sequence: TGCAGCGTTGAAAGCCAGACCTACGAGCAGTACTTC.